The rows below give T cell receptor beta chains drawn from one sample of a study of blood T cell repertoires in COVID-19. Using immunoSEQ multiplex PCR, the repertoire was profiled, and TCRdb retains in-frame clones only, with some absent. Of approximately 460,000 clones listed, 89% are singletons. Sequenced sample: peripheral blood. The receptors derive from a young man with COVID-19, enrolled during active disease. Each CDR3 is given with its conserved first and last residue. The order of the fields is CDR3 length, D gene, clone size, V gene, J gene, CDR3 protein, CDR3 DNA. The D gene is left open where the match is weak. Clone size is given for some rows only: seen once, a few or many times, or a class if the clone is expanded.

length: 10; D: NA; size: NA; V: TRBV20-1; J: TRBJ1-2; CDR3: CQAPNYGYTF; DNA: TGCCAGGCGCCTAACTATGGCTACACCTTC
length: 16; D: NA; size: NA; V: TRBV5-6; J: TRBJ1-3; CDR3: CASSLSSGTTGNTIYF; DNA: TGTGCCAGCAGCTTGTCCTCCGGGACAACTGGAAACACCATATATTTT
length: 14; D: TRBD2; size: once; V: TRBV5-1; J: TRBJ2-3; CDR3: CASSFGGAGDTQYF; DNA: TGCGCCAGCAGCTTCGGGGGGGCTGGAGATACGCAGTATTTT
length: 15; D: TRBD2; size: NA; V: TRBV2; J: TRBJ2-2; CDR3: CASIPSGGPTGELFF; DNA: TGTGCCAGCATCCCTAGCGGGGGGCCCACCGGGGAGCTGTTTTTT
length: 15; D: TRBD2; size: NA; V: TRBV18; J: TRBJ2-5; CDR3: CASSPRAGVKETQYF; DNA: TGTGCCAGCTCACCCCGAGCGGGAGTAAAAGAGACCCAGTACTTC
length: 15; D: TRBD1; size: few; V: TRBV6-5; J: TRBJ2-1; CDR3: CASSQTGLTYNEQFF; DNA: TGTGCCAGCAGCCAGACAGGGTTGACCTACAATGAGCAGTTCTTC
length: 15; D: TRBD1; size: NA; V: TRBV19; J: TRBJ1-1; CDR3: CASSMLGGLSTEAFF; DNA: TGTGCCAGTAGTATGCTAGGGGGCCTGAGCACTGAAGCTTTCTTT
length: 16; D: TRBD2; size: NA; V: TRBV3-1/TRBV3-2; J: TRBJ2-1; CDR3: CASSQGQRGVYNEQFF; DNA: TGTGCCAGCAGCCAAGGCCAGCGGGGGGTATACAATGAGCAGTTCTTC
length: 18; D: TRBD2; size: NA; V: TRBV13; J: TRBJ2-7; CDR3: CASSLGRWASGSSYEQYF; DNA: TGTGCCAGCAGCTTAGGCCGTTGGGCTAGCGGGAGTTCCTACGAGCAGTACTTC
length: 15; D: TRBD2; size: NA; V: TRBV10-1; J: TRBJ2-2; CDR3: CASSGAGTNTGELFF; DNA: TGCGCCAGCAGTGGAGCGGGAACTAACACCGGGGAGCTGTTTTTT
length: 14; D: TRBD1; size: NA; V: TRBV19; J: TRBJ2-7; CDR3: CASKPTGDSYEQYF; DNA: TGTGCTTCTAAACCCACAGGGGATTCCTACGAGCAGTACTTC
length: 16; D: TRBD2; size: NA; V: TRBV19; J: TRBJ2-7; CDR3: CASSIEAGTSADEQYF; DNA: TGTGCCAGTAGTATCGAAGCCGGGACTAGCGCCGACGAGCAGTACTTC
length: 13; D: NA; size: NA; V: TRBV7-3; J: TRBJ1-3; CDR3: CASSLQGGNTIYF; DNA: TGTGCCAGCAGCTTACAGGGTGGAAACACCATATATTTT
length: 11; D: NA; size: few; V: TRBV29-1; J: TRBJ2-7; CDR3: CSVENGYEQYF; DNA: TGCAGCGTTGAAAACGGCTACGAGCAGTACTTC
length: 15; D: TRBD1; size: NA; V: TRBV5-1; J: TRBJ2-1; CDR3: CASSLRGLSHNEQFF; DNA: TGCGCCAGCAGCTTGAGGGGGCTTTCCCACAATGAGCAGTTCTTC
length: 16; D: TRBD1; size: NA; V: TRBV11-2; J: TRBJ2-2; CDR3: CASSATGTGLPGELFF; DNA: TGTGCCAGCAGCGCGACCGGGACAGGGTTACCCGGGGAGCTGTTTTTT
length: 15; D: TRBD1; size: NA; V: TRBV28; J: TRBJ2-7; CDR3: CASGGDDRAAYEQYF; DNA: TGTGCCAGCGGCGGAGACGACAGGGCTGCCTACGAGCAGTACTTC
length: 14; D: TRBD2; size: NA; V: TRBV2; J: TRBJ2-5; CDR3: CASNGGSEQETQYF; DNA: TGTGCCAGCAACGGCGGGAGTGAACAAGAGACCCAGTACTTC
length: 13; D: NA; size: NA; V: TRBV12-3/TRBV12-4; J: TRBJ1-2; CDR3: CASSEPGVGGYTF; DNA: TGTGCCAGCAGCGAACCAGGGGTCGGTGGCTACACCTTC
length: 14; D: NA; size: NA; V: TRBV7-2; J: TRBJ1-2; CDR3: CASSLVSTGYGYTF; DNA: TGTGCCAGCAGCTTAGTCTCGACGGGCTATGGCTACACCTTC
length: 15; D: NA; size: NA; V: TRBV3-1/TRBV3-2; J: TRBJ2-5; CDR3: CASSQVRGFQETQYF; DNA: TGTGCCAGCAGCCAAGTCCGGGGATTCCAAGAGACCCAGTACTTC
length: 14; D: TRBD1; size: NA; V: TRBV2; J: TRBJ1-1; CDR3: CASRGTVMNTEAFF; DNA: TGTGCCAGCAGAGGGACAGTAATGAACACTGAAGCTTTCTTT
length: 15; D: NA; size: NA; V: TRBV6-6; J: TRBJ2-7; CDR3: CASSYSSELLYEQYF; DNA: TGTGCCAGCAGTTACTCAAGCGAACTTCTCTACGAGCAGTACTTC
length: 17; D: NA; size: NA; V: TRBV11-3; J: TRBJ1-1; CDR3: CASSDRQGGSVNTEAFF; DNA: TGTGCCAGCAGCGACCGACAAGGCGGGTCCGTGAACACTGAAGCTTTCTTT
length: 15; D: NA; size: few; V: TRBV28; J: TRBJ1-2; CDR3: CASSFRNTAFYGYTF; DNA: TGTGCCAGCAGTTTTCGTAATACAGCCTTCTATGGCTACACCTTC